These 32 T cell receptor beta chains share one sample of origin, sequenced in a study of metastatic and nonmetastatic thyroid tumors. TCRdb reassembled clones from the PCR reads with MiXCR. The sample records roughly 20,000 clones, approximately 37% being singletons. Each patient came to thyroid surgery without any prior treatment (of any kind). Sequenced: tumor tissue. The receptor source for this set is a female donor with papillary thyroid cancer or a benign thyroid nodule (not recorded which). Some clones in this sample may be carry-over from other donors' samples.

On this clone: A much larger clone lies a single base off, so this may be a read error. This specimen includes other DNA sequences encoding the same CDR3. The chain recombines TRBV20-1 with TRBJ2-5; 8 bases match TRBD2. Germline CDR1 DFQATT, CDR2 SNEGSKA (reference sequence). The CDR3 extends over 14 amino acids. CDR3 residues: CSASRREALETQYF. For the CDR3, the DNA is TGCAGTGCTTCCCGGCGGGAGGCGTTAGAGACACAGTACTTC.

This CDR3 reads CASSPNLGRQSPANQPQHF. CDR3 bases: TGTGCCAGCAGTCCCAACCTGGGGAGACAGTCCCCGGCAAATCAGCCCCAGCATTTT. This chain joins TRBV6-2 or TRBV6-3 and TRBJ1-5; possible D gene TRBD1, 5 bases. V shed 5 bases and J shed 4 bases, with 27 bases lying between them. CDR1 is MNHEY and CDR2 is SVGEGT in the germline V gene. The CDR3 covers 19 residues.

This clone appeared a few times. The chain couples TRBV2 to TRBJ2-1, with 10 positions matching TRBD2. This CDR3 has 17 residues. Germline assignment: CDR1 SNHLY and CDR2 FYNNEI. With V trimmed by 4 bases and J by 4 bases, 10 bases remained unmatched. CDR3 residues: CASSVQREGRGYNEQFF. The CDR3, as DNA: TGTGCCAGCAGTGTCCAGCGGGAGGGCCGGGGGTACAATGAGCAGTTCTTC. Complete variable domain (other parts from reference TRBV2 and TRBJ2-1): EPEVTQTPSHQVTQMGQEVILRCVPISNHLYFYWYRQILGQKVEFLVSFYNNEISEKSEIFDDQFSVERPDGSNFTLKIRSTKLEDSAMYFCASSVQREGRGYNEQFFGPGTRLTVL.

This clone occurred a few times. The V and J genes are TRBV10-2 and TRBJ2-2; possible D gene TRBD1, 6 bases. CDR1 is WSHSY and CDR2 is SAAADI in the germline V gene. V shed 6 bases and J shed 0 bases, with 11 bases lying between them. This CDR3 is built from 15 residues. The CDR3 loop reads CASRGTHANTGELFF. CDR3 nucleotides: TGCGCCAGCAGGGGGACACACGCGAACACCGGGGAGCTGTTTTTT.

The CDR3 sequence: CASSWYPGTVNSPLHF. CDR3 nucleotides: TGTGCCAGCAGCTGGTATCCCGGGACTGTTAATTCACCCCTCCACTTT. The rearrangement links TRBV11-2 to TRBJ1-6; TRBD1 might be the D (5 bases). Germline CDR1 is SGHAT and CDR2 is FQNNGV. The ends were cut back, 4 bases at V and 6 bases at J, with 16 bases in the middle. The CDR3 sequence is 16 residues long.

This clone is labeled as medium-sized. A much larger clone differs by one base, so this may be a read error. The chain employs TRBV7-8 and TRBJ1-4, with D unclear. The CDR3 loop spans 13 amino acids. The germline V gene encodes CDR1 SGHVS and CDR2 FQNEAQ. Trimming stripped 1 base from V and 7 bases from J, with 7 bases between. In DNA, the CDR3 is TGTGCCAGCAGCTTAGGACGGGTTGAAAAACTGTTTTTT. It translates to CASSLGRVEKLFF.

CDR3 sequence: CASRPNGGSFSSYNEQFF. DNA for the CDR3: TGTGCCAGCAGACCCAACGGTGGGTCTTTTAGCTCCTACAATGAGCAGTTCTTC. J is TRBJ2-1 and V is TRBV6-4; D is undetermined. The CDR3 sequence is 18 residues long. V was shortened by 6 bases and J by 0 bases, with 21 bases between the two germline ends. Germline V CDR1 and CDR2: MRHNA, SNTAGT.

This clone was seen more than once but under ten times. This chain joins TRBV12-3 or TRBV12-4 and TRBJ2-1, with D uncertain. Trimming left V 5 bases short and J 4 bases short, with 9 bases between. The CDR3 sequence is 13 residues long. The CDR3 protein is CASSLRRYNEQFF. The CDR3 coding sequence is TGTGCCAGCAGTCTCCGTAGGTACAATGAGCAGTTCTTC.

This clone was observed once. The rearrangement uses TRBV11-2 and TRBJ2-1; either TRBD1 or TRBD2 may fit D (5 bases each). Trimming pared 1 base from V and 3 bases from J, leaving 10 bases between. CDR3 size: 15 residues. Germline CDR1 SGHAT, CDR2 FQNNGV. CDR3 region: CASSLGGGLYNEQFF. CDR3 nucleotides: TGTGCCAGCAGCTTAGGTGGGGGTCTCTACAATGAGCAGTTCTTC.

The chain carries TRBV6-1 and TRBJ1-2, with 7 bases aligning to TRBD1. The germline V gene has CDR1 MNHNS and CDR2 SASEGT. The CDR3 loop spans 15 amino acids. The V gene end was trimmed by 7 bases and the J gene end by 0 bases; junction bases not matched to a gene: 8. The CDR3 is CASTNKGAPNYGYTF. DNA for the CDR3: TGTGCCAGCACTAACAAGGGGGCGCCTAACTATGGCTACACCTTC.

The chain is built from TRBV9 and TRBJ2-7; 8 bases align to TRBD1. From germline, CDR1 is SGDLS and CDR2 YYNGEE. With V trimmed by 4 bases and J by 3 bases, 9 bases remained unmatched. This CDR3 has 15 residues. The CDR3 bases are TGTGCCAGCAGCTTACGGACAGGGCCCATCTACGAGCAGTACTTC. The encoded protein is CASSLRTGPIYEQYF. Full variable domain (remainder filled in from reference TRBV9 and TRBJ2-7): DSGVTQTPKHLITATGQRVTLRCSPRSGDLSVYWYQQSLDQGLQFLIQYYNGEERAKGNILERFSAQQFPDLHSELNLSSLELGDSALYFCASSLRTGPIYEQYFGPGTRLTVT.

This clone was seen a handful of times. For the CDR3, the DNA is TGCGCCAGCAGCGCGACAGAGAACACTGAAGCTTTCTTT. Its protein is CASSATENTEAFF. V and J are TRBV5-1 and TRBJ1-1, with a tentative D call TRBD1 (5 bases). CDR3 length: 13 amino acids. V was pared by 4 bases and J by 1 base, with 8 bases between. Looked up from germline, CDR1 is SGHRS and CDR2 is YFSETQ.

This clone was counted a few times. The rearrangement joins TRBV2 to TRBJ2-3; D not certain. V dropped 8 bases and J dropped 3 bases, with 12 bases sitting between them. CDR1 is SNHLY and CDR2 is FYNNEI in the germline V gene. The CDR3 is 13 amino acids. The CDR3 sequence: CASQQTSTDTQYF. CDR3 bases: TGTGCCAGCCAACAAACTTCAACAGATACGCAGTATTTT.

The gene calls are TRBV6-2 or TRBV6-3 and TRBJ1-5; a possible D gene is TRBD1 (5 bases). This CDR3 contains 17 residues. Germline-derived CDR1 and CDR2 are MNHEY and SVGEGT. Deletions cut 6 bases from V and 1 base from J, with 19 bases between. This CDR3 reads CASSPGTPRGSNQPQHF. The CDR3 nucleotides are TGTGCCAGCAGCCCTGGGACTCCGCGAGGGAGCAATCAGCCCCAGCATTTT.

The rearrangement links TRBV28 to TRBJ1-2, with a possible D match to TRBD1 (5 bases). This CDR3 has 14 residues. CDR1 MDHEN and CDR2 SYDVKM come from the germline V gene. Trimming stripped 6 bases from V and 0 bases from J, with 11 bases between. The CDR3 DNA reads as TGTGCCAGCAGATTAATGGGGGCTAACTATGGCTACACCTTC. Residues: CASRLMGANYGYTF.

Regarding this clone: One junction end does not reproduce the germline sequence, and a read error may be involved. J is TRBJ1-1 and V is TRBV6-1, with D hard to call. The CDR3 loop spans 13 amino acids. CDR1 is MNHNS and CDR2 is SASEGT in the germline V gene. The CDR3 spells CASREGLGTEAFF. The CDR3 bases are TGTGCCAGCAGAGAAGGCCTTGGCACTGAAGCTTTCTTT.

The chain combines TRBV11-1 with TRBJ1-2; D ambiguous. The CDR3 sequence is 13 residues long. CDR1 is SGHAT, CDR2 FQDESV, per germline (reference sequence). Deletions cut 5 bases from V and 4 bases from J, with 11 bases between. The CDR3 protein is CASSPDGVYGYTF. The CDR3, as DNA: TGTGCCAGCAGCCCGGACGGGGTCTATGGCTACACCTTC.

The V call is TRBV28, the J call TRBJ2-7; D uncertain. CDR1 is MDHEN and CDR2 is SYDVKM in the germline V gene. V gave up 5 bases and J gave up 6 bases, with 8 bases separating them. The length of the CDR3 is 11 residues. CDR3 sequence: CASSTPSEQYF. The CDR3 nucleotides read TGTGCCAGCAGTACCCCTTCCGAGCAGTACTTC.

The chain couples TRBV7-2 to TRBJ2-7; maybe TRBD2 (5 bases). CDR1 is SGHTA and CDR2 is FQGNSA in the germline V gene. Trimming pared 0 bases from V and 3 bases from J, leaving 6 bases between. CDR3 size: 13 residues. CDR3 in DNA: TGTGCCAGCAGCTTAGCCGAGGGCTACGAGCAGTACTTC. Its protein product is CASSLAEGYEQYF.

The table lists this clone with a few counts. This sequence joins TRBV6-2 or TRBV6-3 and TRBJ1-2, with D possibly being TRBD1 (5 bases). CDR3 length equals 12 residues. The germline V and J ends were trimmed by 4 bases and 3 bases, with 6 bases remaining between them. CDR1 and CDR2 from the germline V gene are MNHEY and SVGEGT. The CDR3, as DNA: TGTGCCAGCAGTTTACAGGACTATGGCTACACCTTC. It specifies CASSLQDYGYTF.

This rearrangement joins TRBV7-8 to TRBJ2-5; 7 bases are a match to TRBD1. This CDR3 spans 15 amino acids. The junction had 8 bases not matched to a gene; V was cut back by 5 bases and J by 2 bases. Germline V gives CDR1 SGHVS, CDR2 FQNEAQ. The CDR3 DNA is TGTGCCAGCAGCACCACGGGACAGCCTCAAGAGACCCAGTACTTC. As protein: CASSTTGQPQETQYF. Full variable domain (missing parts from reference TRBV7-8 and TRBJ2-5): GAGVSQSPRYKVAKRGQDVALRCDPISGHVSLFWYQQALGQGPEFLTYFQNEAQLDKSGLPSDRFFAERPEGSVSTLKIQRTQQEDSAVYLCASSTTGQPQETQYFGPGTRLLVL.

This clone was seen more than once but under ten times. This chain links TRBV28 with TRBJ1-3, with a tentative D call TRBD1 (6 bases). The length of the CDR3 is 16 residues. CDR1 and CDR2 from the germline V gene are MDHEN and SYDVKM. The ends were cut back, 1 base at V and 3 bases at J, with 13 bases in the middle. The CDR3 reads CASSLLMGAGGNTIYF. The CDR3 DNA reads TGTGCCAGCAGTTTATTAATGGGGGCTGGTGGAAACACCATATATTTT.

This clone was observed a handful of times. The chain couples TRBV24-1 to TRBJ2-1; either TRBD1 or TRBD2 may fit D (5 bases each). Between the trimmed V and J ends, which lost 6 bases and 4 bases, there was a span of 15 bases. The V gene's germline CDR1 is KGHDR and CDR2 SFDVKD. CDR3 length: 15 amino acids. This chain's CDR3 is CATSRGAGRYNEQFF. As DNA, the CDR3 is TGTGCCACCAGTCGAGGGGCAGGACGTTACAATGAGCAGTTCTTC.

This clone has more than one count but fewer than ten. This rearrangement joins TRBV6-1 to TRBJ1-5, with TRBD1 as a possible D gene (5 bases). The CDR3 has 17 amino acids. Trimming removed 3 bases at V and 0 bases at J, with 15 bases between. Germline V gives CDR1 MNHNS, CDR2 SASEGT. CDR3 loop: CASSETTGSHSNQPQHF. CDR3 coding DNA: TGTGCCAGCAGTGAGACAACAGGCTCTCATAGCAATCAGCCCCAGCATTTT.

The chain has TRBV28 and TRBJ1-5; perhaps TRBD1 as D (6 bases). The V gene's germline CDR1 is MDHEN and CDR2 SYDVKM. V dropped 5 bases and J dropped 6 bases, with 11 bases sitting between them. This CDR3 is built from 13 residues. The CDR3 DNA sequence: TGTGCCAGCAGTCGCGCAGGGGTTCAGCCCCAGCATTTT. This encodes CASSRAGVQPQHF.

DNA of the CDR3: TGCGCCACCGGGGACACGGGCGGGGAGCTGTTTTTT. Translated: CATGDTGGELFF. The V gene is TRBV5-1, the J gene TRBJ2-2; D may be TRBD1 (6 bases). The CDR3 spans 12 residues. CDR1 SGHRS and CDR2 YFSETQ come from the germline V gene. Deletions cut 9 bases from V and 7 bases from J, with 13 bases between.

This clone has just a few counts. The chain has TRBV6-4 and TRBJ1-2; D remains ambiguous. The CDR3 loop spans 13 amino acids. Per the germline V gene, CDR1 is MRHNA and CDR2 is SNTAGT. The ends were cut back, 4 bases at V and 14 bases at J, with 20 bases in the middle. The CDR3 nucleotides are TGTGCCAGCAGTGGCTCTCTCTCAGGCCAGAAGACCTTC. Protein product: CASSGSLSGQKTF.

The V gene is TRBV2, the J gene TRBJ2-7; 8 bases are a match to TRBD2. Germline V CDR1 and CDR2: SNHLY, FYNNEI. The CDR3 has 14 residues. Trimming took 4 bases from V and 7 from J; bases not matched to a gene: 9. The CDR3 region is CASSVLQRESEQYF. The CDR3 DNA reads TGTGCCAGCAGTGTGCTCCAGCGGGAGAGTGAGCAGTACTTC. Combining the CDR3 with reference TRBV2 and TRBJ2-7 gives the whole variable domain EPEVTQTPSHQVTQMGQEVILRCVPISNHLYFYWYRQILGQKVEFLVSFYNNEISEKSEIFDDQFSVERPDGSNFTLKIRSTKLEDSAMYFCASSVLQRESEQYFGPGTRLTVT.

The chain couples TRBV3-1 to TRBJ2-7; TRBD2 is a possible D gene (7 bases). Germline V CDR1 and CDR2: LGHDT, YNNKEL (reference sequence). CDR3 size: 13 residues. Trimming left V 1 base short and J 6 bases short, with 10 bases between. The CDR3 protein is CASSQVGGGEQYF. As DNA, the CDR3 is TGTGCCAGCAGCCAAGTGGGAGGGGGCGAGCAGTACTTC.

The V gene is TRBV30, the J gene TRBJ2-2; D is perhaps TRBD2 (5 bases). Germline lookup yields CDR1 GTSNPN and CDR2 SVGIG (reference sequence). The CDR3 covers 14 residues. The germline V and J ends were trimmed by 2 bases and 5 bases, with 12 bases remaining between them. CDR3 in DNA: TGTGCCTGGAGTAGCGGCCTCAGTACCGGGGAGCTGTTTTTT. Amino acid sequence: CAWSSGLSTGELFF. Based on the CDR3 plus reference TRBV30 and TRBJ2-2, the full variable domain is SQTIHQWPATLVQPVGSPLSLECTVEGTSNPNLYWYRQAAGRGLQLLFYSVGIGQISSEVPQNLSASRPQDRQFILSSKKLLLSDSGFYLCAWSSGLSTGELFFGEGSRLTVL.

The J gene is TRBJ2-7, the V gene TRBV20-1, with a weak D call TRBD2 (6 bases). The CDR3 runs to 13 residues. Germline V gives CDR1 DFQATT, CDR2 SNEGSKA (reference sequence). Trimming shortened V by 1 base and J by 1 base, and 8 bases separated the two germline ends. CDR3 sequence: CSARAGLSYEQYF. For the CDR3, the DNA is TGCAGTGCTAGAGCGGGACTTTCCTACGAGCAGTACTTC.

The gene calls are TRBV12-3 or TRBV12-4 and TRBJ1-1, with a possible D match to TRBD1 (6 bases). The ends were cut back, 7 bases at V and 3 bases at J, with 18 bases in the middle. This CDR3 is 15 amino acids long. The CDR3, as DNA: TGTGCCAGCACCATTCTCACAGGGCAGGACACTGAAGCTTTCTTT. Encoded protein: CASTILTGQDTEAFF.